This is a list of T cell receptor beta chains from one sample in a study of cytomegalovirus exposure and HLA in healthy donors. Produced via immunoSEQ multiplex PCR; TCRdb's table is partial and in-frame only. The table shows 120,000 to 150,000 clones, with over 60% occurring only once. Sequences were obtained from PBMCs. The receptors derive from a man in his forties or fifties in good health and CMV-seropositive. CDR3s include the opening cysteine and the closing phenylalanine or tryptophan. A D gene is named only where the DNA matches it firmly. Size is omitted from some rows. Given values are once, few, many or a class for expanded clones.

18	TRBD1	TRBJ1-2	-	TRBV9	CASSVGGGTGDGYYGYTF	TGTGCCAGCAGCGTAGGGGGGGGGACAGGGGACGGGTACTATGGCTACACCTTC
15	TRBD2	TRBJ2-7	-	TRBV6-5	CASRPEGLAGEGQYF	TGTGCCAGCAGACCAGAAGGACTAGCGGGAGAGGGGCAGTACTTC
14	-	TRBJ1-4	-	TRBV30	CAWSVSPVREKLFF	TGTGCCTGGAGTGTGTCCCCGGTGAGGGAAAAACTGTTTTTT
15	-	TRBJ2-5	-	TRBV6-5	CASSPPISGQETQYF	TGTGCCAGCAGTCCCCCGATTAGCGGACAAGAGACCCAGTACTTC
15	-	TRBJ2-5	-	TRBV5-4	CASSGWGLAQETQYF	TGTGCCAGCAGCGGGTGGGGACTGGCACAAGAGACCCAGTACTTC
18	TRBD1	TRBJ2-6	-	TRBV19	CASSTWGQGALGANVLTF	TGTGCCAGTAGTACTTGGGGACAGGGGGCTCTAGGGGCCAACGTCCTGACTTTC
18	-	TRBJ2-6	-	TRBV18	CASSPSQATYSGANVLTF	TGTGCCAGCTCACCGAGTCAGGCCACTTACTCTGGGGCCAACGTCCTGACTTTC
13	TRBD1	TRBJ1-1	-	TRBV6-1	CASRQGEAERAFF	TGTGCCAGCAGACAGGGGGAGGCTGAACGAGCTTTCTTT
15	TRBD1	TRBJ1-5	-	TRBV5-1	CASSFGGTGDQPQHF	TGCGCCAGCAGCTTCGGGGGGACAGGGGATCAGCCCCAGCATTTT
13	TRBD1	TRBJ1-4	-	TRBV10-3	CAISQDRGEKLFF	TGTGCCATCAGTCAGGACAGGGGGGAAAAACTGTTTTTT
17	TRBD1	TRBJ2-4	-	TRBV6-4	CASSGTGPSLAKNIQYF	TGTGCCAGCAGCGGGACAGGGCCTTCGCTAGCCAAAAACATTCAGTACTTC
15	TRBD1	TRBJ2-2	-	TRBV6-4	CASSAGQGAAGELFF	TGTGCCAGCAGTGCGGGACAGGGGGCGGCCGGGGAGCTGTTTTTT
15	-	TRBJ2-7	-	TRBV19	CASSMGSGQPYEQYF	TGTGCCAGTAGTATGGGGAGCGGGCAACCCTACGAGCAGTACTTC
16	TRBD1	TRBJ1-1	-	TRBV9	CASSPWTGMMNTEAFF	TGTGCCAGCAGCCCATGGACAGGGATGATGAACACTGAAGCTTTCTTT
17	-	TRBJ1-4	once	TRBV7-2	CASSPEGRERYNEKLFF	TGTGCCAGCAGCCCGGAGGGAAGGGAGAGGTACAATGAAAAACTGTTTTTT
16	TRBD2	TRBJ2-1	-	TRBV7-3	CASSLLASGRASEQFF	TGTGCCAGCAGCTTACTCGCTAGCGGGAGGGCAAGTGAGCAGTTCTTC
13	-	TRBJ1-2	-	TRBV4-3	CASSQDRGSGYTF	TGCGCCAGCAGCCAAGACAGGGGTTCAGGCTACACCTTC
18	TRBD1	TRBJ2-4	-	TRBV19	CASSVTGTGGSFRSIQYF	TGTGCCAGTAGCGTTACCGGGACAGGGGGTTCGTTTCGTAGCATTCAGTACTTC
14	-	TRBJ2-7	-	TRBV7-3	CASSLGREPYEQYF	TGTGCCAGCAGCTTAGGCAGGGAACCCTACGAGCAGTACTTC
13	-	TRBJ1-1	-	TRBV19	CASSIGQNTEAFF	TGTGCCAGTAGTATAGGACAGAACACTGAAGCTTTCTTT
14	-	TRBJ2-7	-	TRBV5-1	CASSLSLAAYEQYF	TGCGCCAGCAGCTTGTCACTAGCTGCCTACGAGCAGTACTTC
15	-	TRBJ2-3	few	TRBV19	CAIGDPSGGTDTQYF	TGTGCCATCGGGGATCCTTCGGGTGGTACAGATACGCAGTATTTT